This T cell receptor (beta chain) was recovered during a study of blood T cell repertoires in COVID-19. This CDR3 is built from 16 residues. Germline CDR1 reads MNHNY; CDR2 reads SVGAGI (reference sequence). Trimming shortened V by 6 bases and J by 1 base, and 18 bases separated the two germline ends. The assay was immunoSEQ multiplex PCR, and TCRdb's table has in-frame clones only and misses some. The sample lists about 100,000 clones; roughly 80% were seen once. The receptor comes from an older woman with acute or convalescent COVID-19. The chain carries TRBV6-6 and TRBJ2-5; perhaps TRBD2 as D (7 bases). Source material: peripheral blood. The CDR3 DNA is TGTGCCAGCAGCCTAAGCTCGGCGGGGGCCCAAGAGACCCAGTACTTC. This encodes CASSLSSAGAQETQYF.